This T cell receptor (beta chain) is drawn from a study of T cells in Graves' hyperthyroidism and ophthalmopathy. RNA transcripts served as the template for amplifying TCR beta CDR3 regions. An initial round of RT-PCR targeting the TCR CDR3 relied on the HTBI primer set. TCRdb re-called the multiplex PCR reads through MiXCR, storing one row per CDR3 protein. The sample includes under 30,000 distinct CDR3 sequences, 45% to 50% seen only once; the top ten take roughly 26%. Looked up from germline, CDR1 is SGHTA and CDR2 is FQGTGA. The CDR3 runs 15 residues. The hyperthyroidism patients had all been newly diagnosed, and their disease duration was under 2 months. Their ages ranged from 18 to 65 years. Of note for this clonotype: The antigen remains unidentified. Its ends do not fully match the called genes, so a read error is possible.

Study-wide results and caveats: Ophthalmopathy stood apart from stable hyperthyroidism in a 13 V-J model.

The chain recombines TRBV7-3 with TRBJ1-2; possibly TRBD1 for D (6 bases). Sequencing input: blood. The sequence was obtained from a woman aged 40 to 50 with Graves' hyperthyroidism that later progressed to Graves' ophthalmopathy. CDR3 DNA: TGCGCCAGCAGCCAAGATAGGGGGGGCGGCTATGGCTACACCTTC. Amino acids: CASSQDRGGGYGYTF.